This TCR beta chain comes out of a study of blood T cell repertoires in COVID-19. The overall study: The samples span acute and convalescent COVID-19 from the United States, Italy and Spain.

Some clones are missing from TCRdb's copy, which holds only in-frame ones; the method was immunoSEQ multiplex PCR. In the table there are 300,000 to 450,000 clones, 85% of which are singletons. V lost 4 bases, J lost 7 bases, and 10 bases lay in between. The CDR3 is made up of 11 amino acids. Germline values: CDR1 DFQATT, CDR2 SNEGSKA (reference sequence). This clone was found once. The chain has TRBV20-1 and TRBJ1-1; D remains ambiguous. The origin of this receptor is a young woman with acute or convalescent COVID-19. The sequencing sample was made of peripheral blood. As DNA, the CDR3 is TGCAGTGCTACGTGGAGGAATGAAGCTTTCTTT. It codes for CSATWRNEAFF.